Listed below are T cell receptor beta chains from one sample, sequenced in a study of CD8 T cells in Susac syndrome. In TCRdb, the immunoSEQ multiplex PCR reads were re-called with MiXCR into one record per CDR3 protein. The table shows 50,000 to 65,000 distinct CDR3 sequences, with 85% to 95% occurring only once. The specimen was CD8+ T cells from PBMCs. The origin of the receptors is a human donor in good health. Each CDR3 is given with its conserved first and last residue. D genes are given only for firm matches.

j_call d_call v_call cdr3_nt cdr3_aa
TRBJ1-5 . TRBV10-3 TGCGAGGGTTGTCAGCCCCAGCATTTT CEGCQPQHF
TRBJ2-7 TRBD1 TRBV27 TGTGCCAGCAGTTTAGGGACAGGGACCCTCTCCTACGAGCAGTACTTC CASSLGTGTLSYEQYF
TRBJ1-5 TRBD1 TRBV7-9 TGTGCCAGCAGCTCCGGGACAGGGTACTATCAGCCCCAGCATTTT CASSSGTGYYQPQHF
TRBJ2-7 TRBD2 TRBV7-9 TGTGCCAGCAGCGAGCTAGGGACTAGCGGTAACGAGCAGTACTTC CASSELGTSGNEQYF
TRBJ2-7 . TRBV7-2 TGTGCCAGCAGCTCAAGACAGGTCTCCTACGAGCAGTACTTC CASSSRQVSYEQYF
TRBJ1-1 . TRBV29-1 TGCAGCGCAAGGGGAAATACTGAAGCTTTCTTT CSARGNTEAFF
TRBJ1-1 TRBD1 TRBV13 TGTGCCAGCAGCTTATTAATGGACAGGGAAGCTTTCTTT CASSLLMDREAFF
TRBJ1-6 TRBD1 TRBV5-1 TGCGCCAGCTCAACCGGGACAGATAATTCACCCCTCCACTTT CASSTGTDNSPLHF
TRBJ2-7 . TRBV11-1 TGTGCCAGCAGCTTAGGAGGATGGGAGTACGAGCAGTACTTC CASSLGGWEYEQYF
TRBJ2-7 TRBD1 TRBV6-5 TGTGCCAGCAGTTACAGCCCAGGACAGGGGACTTCTGGGGAGCAGTACTTC CASSYSPGQGTSGEQYF